This T cell receptor (beta chain) was recovered during a study of T-cell reconstitution after alpha-beta-depleted transplantation in children. Trimming stripped 1 base from V and 1 base from J, with 2 bases between. The V gene's germline CDR1 is SEHNR and CDR2 FQNEAQ (reference sequence). The CDR3 is made up of 13 amino acids. Using unique molecular identifiers, the investigators prepared the TCRbeta library. TCRdb re-called the PCR reads through MiXCR, storing one row per CDR3 protein. This table holds under 450,000 distinct CDR3 sequences, about 14% found once. The table lists this clonotype with many counts.

Sequences were derived from PBMCs, sampled from the stem cell graft. The rearrangement links TRBV7-9 to TRBJ2-1; the D is unclear. The origin of this receptor is a human donor who donated a stem cell graft to a child with Fanconi anemia. This chain's CDR3 is CASSLESYNEQFF. CDR3 sequence (DNA): TGTGCCAGCAGCTTAGAATCCTACAATGAGCAGTTCTTC.